This T cell receptor (beta chain) originates from a study of T cells after somatic rescue of genetic block. The repertoire was sequenced with immunoSEQ multiplex PCR; TCRdb's copy has only in-frame clones and lacks some. Found here are roughly 92,000 clones, 70% to 90% of them singletons; the top ten hold under 2%. Germline lookup yields CDR1 MNHEY and CDR2 SMNVEV (reference sequence). V lost 5 bases, J lost 4 bases, and 21 bases lay in between. The CDR3 consists of 16 residues. The source material was peripheral blood mononuclear cells (PBMCs). The rearrangement joins TRBV27 to TRBJ2-7; D could derive from TRBD1 or TRBD2 (5 bases each). This receptor was taken from a woman between 18 and 29 years old. CDR3 DNA: TGTGCCAGCAGTCCCTCCCTGGGGGAAGAACATTACGAGCAGTACTTC. Residues: CASSPSLGEEHYEQYF.